This note documents a single T cell receptor (beta chain) sequence. Its target antigen remains unknown. The sample holds no much larger clone one base away, and base qualities are not on file. The data belong to a study of cytomegalovirus exposure and HLA in healthy donors (TCRdb year 2017). Study-wide context: An earlier analysis of several hundred of the donors reported approximately 300 Gb of sequence data and 90 million to 120 million unique TCR beta sequences obtained from approximately 180 million T cells. Approximately 310 gigabases of sequencing data and about 92 million unique TCR sequences made up an early release that covered nearly 650 HLA-typed donors. Of the roughly 400 genotyped donors, over 65% fell in the genetic ancestry cluster associated with self-reported Caucasian donors. The study aimed to test whether cataloging public T cell receptors could reveal signatures of past pathogen exposure. The T cell repertoires of 670 or so subjects were profiled by immunosequencing and related to cytomegalovirus serostatus. In addition to the first cohort of 666 subjects, a separate validation cohort of 120 different subjects was used. To predict cytomegalovirus infection status, the study brought together high-throughput TCR immunosequencing, statistical association of individual TCRs with disease status, and machine learning. To study patterns of TCR occurrence, a later analysis re-analyzed previously published TCR beta repertoires from under 750 donors and added high-resolution HLA genotyping. In the later analysis, no new phenotypic data were used to find candidate immune exposures; instead, reliance was placed on TCR beta sequences and their occurrence across donors. In an earlier analysis of a few hundred of the donors, high-throughput TCR beta sequencing was used to judge whether each TCR beta V gene segment behaved as functional or pseudogenic. Alongside the repertoire data, information on donor age, sex, ethnicity and CMV serostatus was compiled. In a later genetic analysis, genome-wide SNP genotypes for about 65% of the 666 donors were used, and that subset was treated as a discovery cohort. Every discovery cohort repertoire had been produced on one sequencing platform. Class I and class II HLA loci were covered by the typing at four-digit resolution. The number of typed donors differed by locus: about 629-630 for A, B, C, DRB1 and DQB1; some 540 for DQA1; approximately 600 for DPA1; and around 490 for DPB1. Four to six DR-DQ haplotypes were handled as single units for association and clustering, since linkage in the cohort was strong. On average, roughly 200,000 unique TCR beta nucleotide sequences were sequenced per donor among a few hundred genotyped donors of the cohort, with roughly 18% of those sequences being non-productive.

The investigation overall reported the following: Correlated functional status among segregating V segments might be attributable to linkage disequilibrium, but an unknown experimental factor could not be ruled out. A later analysis found that TCR association rates varied across HLA loci, with DRB1 alleles showing the most associated TCRs and HLA-C alleles the fewest. Specific HLA alleles were associated with 16,951 TCR beta sequences at a false discovery rate of 0.05 in a later analysis. Some IMGT-functional V segments, including TRBV6-2 and TRBV6-3, could not be told apart with the 87-base-pair reads, so those segments were excluded. HLA typing was unavailable for some donors at each locus, so association tests used only the typed subset. In this cohort, only TCR beta chains were sequenced, and detectable features were limited by the absence of alpha or paired-chain data. In vitro tests confirmed that three of the cytomegalovirus-associated TCR beta chains recognize cytomegalovirus antigens. The classifier was reported to diagnose cytomegalovirus status with high specificity and sensitivity in both the original cohort and the validation cohort. A further reported finding was that TCR beta sequences accurately predicted the HLA-A and HLA-B alleles for most subjects in the first cohort. V-gene and J-gene trimming of TCR beta chains was associated with a missense DCLRE1C variant in a later genetic analysis, and the association was replicated in an independent cohort. Because counts were too low, 15 to 20 rarely observed V segments, including chromosome 9 orphons, were left out of the earlier analysis of approximately 580 of the donors. The authors suggested that the approach could potentially be generalized to other disease states and immunological phenotypes. Immune exposure information for the cohort was limited to CMV serostatus. Presence/absence analyses assumed roughly uniform sequencing depth across donors, an assumption that may not hold. A later analysis found that most CMV-associated TCR beta chains appeared HLA-restricted, with HLA associations seemingly driven largely by CMV exposure. Strong co-occurrence of HLA alleles, especially DR and DQ, made assigning TCR associations to individual alleles difficult. Compared with the approximately 600-donor mean, donors in an Asian-associated ancestry cluster had fewer N-insertions in productive TCRs, according to a later genetic analysis. A cluster of highly shared sequence variants was judged likely to represent a technical artifact of the sequencing pipeline. In a later analysis, HLA-associated TCR beta chains showed more clonal expansion and lower generation probabilities than non-associated chains that were equally common. An earlier analysis of approximately 540 of the donors showed that most TCR beta V segments appeared in productive rearrangements either about 90% or about 30% of the time, which broadly matched IMGT annotations. A later analysis reported that several top co-occurrence clusters appeared linked to parvovirus B19, influenza, CMV and Epstein-Barr virus. The study listed 150 to 200 TCR beta chains as associated with cytomegalovirus. Across donors, most TCR sequences were observed very rarely, whereas some public TCRs were present in many individuals.

To prepare the library, the immunoSEQ multiplex PCR assay was applied. For the multiplex PCR, a mixture combining 60 forward primers for TCR Vbeta segments and 13 reverse primers for TCR Jbeta segments was used. A multiplex PCR assay on genomic DNA amplified the CDR3 region of rearranged TCR beta genes. The amplified TCR beta libraries were sequenced on the Illumina HiSeq System as 87-base-pair reads. Per the authors' processing: In a later analysis, around 80 million unique TCR beta chains were counted across the roughly 610 repertoires, and roughly 10 million of these chains were shared by at least two donors. Raw reads were error-corrected and collapsed into unique sequences by a nearest-neighbor algorithm in which closely related sequences were merged to remove PCR and sequencing errors. To assign V, D and J gene segments, CDR3 sequences were aligned to IMGT reference sequences. Each retained sequence needed at least a six-nucleotide match to both a V gene segment and a J gene segment. Rearrangements were classified as productive when the CDR3 lacked stop codons and remained in frame with V and J, and all other rearrangements were classified as non-productive. Following IMGT convention, CDR3 was defined as the stretch from the second conserved V-encoded cysteine up to the conserved J-encoded phenylalanine. Sequences without an unambiguous match to a single V gene segment were excluded from the earlier analysis of about 600 of the donors. An earlier analysis of several hundred of the donors called V segments functional above 56.7% productive rearrangements and segregating when the between-donor standard deviation exceeded 5%. To diagnose cytomegalovirus status from the catalog of TCR beta chain sequences, a statistical classification framework was built. V and J gene assignment, in a later analysis, came from comparing TCR nucleotide sequences with IMGT/GENE-DB human TR gene sequences. A later analysis assigned CDR3 sequences and most-parsimonious VDJ recombination scenarios with the TCRdist pipeline. In a later analysis, each TCR beta chain was defined by its CDR3 amino acid sequence together with its V-gene family, and reads lacking a unique V-gene family were excluded. In a later analysis, 500 to 650 highly shared, low-generation-probability nucleotide sequences were removed to address suspected cross-contamination and a sequencing artifact. In a later analysis, a clonal expansion index for each public chain was calculated from normalized within-repertoire ranks of inferred template counts. A later analysis computed generation probabilities with a VDJ recombination model fitted to out-of-frame rearrangements, and checked the results against IGoR. A later analysis scored TCR-TCR, TCR-HLA and TCR-CMV co-occurrence with hypergeometric tests, applying a repertoire-size bias correction to TCR pairs. To estimate false discovery rates, a later analysis permuted the HLA or CMV assignments 20 times. A later analysis grouped co-occurring TCRs with DBSCAN, adding TCRdist sequence similarity when clustering within HLA-allele-positive subsets. For co-occurrence clustering, repertoires with fewer than 30,000 or more than 120,000 public chains were excluded, along with roughly five repertoires with anomalous nucleotide sharing. Imported from immuneACCESS, the table was reduced by TCRdb to in-frame sequences with V and J called. These copies leave out some clones; in studies compared against another copy, an unresolved V gene accounts for under half, and the cause of the remainder is not known. For V, J and clone size, that table is used; D and trimming come from the DNA. The sample table lists around 80,000 clones, approximately 60% of them with a count of one. Roughly 4% of the sample is in the top ten clones.

The cohort comprised hundreds of healthy bone marrow donors. Cohort members were all nominally healthy when sampled, although unrecorded immune exposures were likely present. The donor tested CMV seropositive and was one of the 289 seropositive cohort members. A peripheral blood sample was provided by each donor, and peripheral blood mononuclear cells were used for TCR beta sequencing. The Qiagen DNeasy Blood Extraction Kit was used to extract genomic DNA from the blood cell samples. V and J are trimmed by 5 bases and 6 bases, and the gene matches miss 0 bases of the junction. The CDR3 holds 11 amino acids from the cysteine to the phenylalanine. Left in the record is the CDR3 DNA by itself, 33 bases read in frame from the first base. CDR1 and CDR2, looked up from the germline V gene, are KGHSH and LQKENI.

Material for sequencing was PBMCs. This clonotype was sampled from a male donor in good health and CMV-seropositive. This chain joins TRBV18 to TRBJ1-2; the junction holds 7 bases that match TRBD1. The CDR3 corresponds to CASSTGDGYTF. At the DNA level, the sequence is TGTGCCAGCTCAACAGGGGATGGCTACACCTTC. When the CDR3 is completed using the reference TRBV18 and TRBJ1-2 genes on either side, the full variable domain is NAGVMQNPRHLVRRRGQEARLRCSPMKGHSHVYWYRQLPEEGLKFMVYLQKENIIDESGMPKERFSAEFPKEGPSILRIQQVVRGDSAAYFCASSTGDGYTFGSGTRLTVV.